These 24 T cell receptor beta chains were all obtained from the same sample, sequenced in a study of blood T cells in healthy people across ages. A second PCR, run for about 7 to 11 cycles, used a sample-barcoded 5' primer plus a J-beta primer mix. TCRdb fed the 5' RACE reads into MiXCR, producing one record per CDR3 protein. This table has 1.8 million or so distinct CDR3 sequences, about two fifths appearing once. Specimen: blood. The receptors were sampled from a human donor in good health.

The chain links TRBV29-1 to TRBJ2-2; the D gene is possibly TRBD1 (5 bases). CDR3 length equals 14 residues. Trimming shortened V by 4 bases and J by 0 bases, and 9 bases separated the two germline ends. From germline, CDR1 is SQVTM and CDR2 ANQGSEA. The CDR3 loop is CSVVDTSNTGELFF. For the CDR3, the DNA is TGCAGCGTTGTGGACACCTCGAACACCGGGGAGCTGTTTTTT.

The genes are TRBV5-6 and TRBJ2-7, with a weak D call TRBD2 (6 bases). In germline, CDR1 is SGHDT, CDR2 YYEEEE. Trimming left V 4 bases short and J 3 bases short, with 17 bases between. The CDR3 is made up of 15 amino acids. The CDR3 DNA is TGTGCCAGCAGCATACCGACTTTGGGGGGCTACGAGCAGTACTTC. It encodes CASSIPTLGGYEQYF.

This clonotype was seen a handful of times. This rearrangement joins TRBV10-3 to TRBJ2-1; 7 bases are a match to TRBD1. V was pared by 7 bases and J by 10 bases, with 7 bases of the junction left unmatched. Germline V gene lookup returns CDR1 ENHRY and CDR2 SYGVKD. This CDR3 spans 12 amino acids. The CDR3 here is CAITQGGREQFF. The CDR3, as DNA: TGTGCCATCACCCAAGGGGGCCGCGAGCAGTTCTTC.

In this sample, this clonotype turned up a few times. This sequence joins TRBV24-1 and TRBJ2-7, with D possibly called TRBD1 or TRBD2 (5 bases each). V shed 4 bases and J shed 4 bases, with 10 bases lying between them. Germline values: CDR1 KGHDR, CDR2 SFDVKD. The CDR3 extends over 13 amino acids. CDR3 loop: CATSEGEGYEQYF. DNA for the CDR3: TGTGCCACCAGTGAGGGAGAGGGGTACGAGCAGTACTTC.

The CDR3 loop reads CASSFFAREGEQFF. The CDR3 DNA follows: TGTGCCAGCAGCTTTTTCGCCAGGGAGGGTGAGCAGTTCTTC. The V call is TRBV28, the J call TRBJ2-1, with 7 nucleotides matching TRBD2. This CDR3 has 14 amino acids. Germline CDR1 reads MDHEN; CDR2 reads SYDVKM. J gave up 9 bases and V 6 bases, and 11 bases lay outside the gene matches. The full variable domain, rest sourced from reference TRBV28 and TRBJ2-1, is DVKVTQSSRYLVKRTGEKVFLECVQDMDHENMFWYRQDPGLGLRLIYFSYDVKMKEKGDIPEGYSVSREKKERFSLILESASTNQTSMYLCASSFFAREGEQFFGPGTRLTVL.

The V gene is TRBV29-1, the J gene TRBJ2-3, with D possibly matching TRBD1 (6 bases). The CDR3 is 15 amino acids. The germline CDR1 and CDR2 sequences are SQVTM and ANQGSEA. Trimming stripped 4 bases from V and 0 bases from J, with 14 bases between. DNA of the CDR3: TGCAGCGTTGCCGGGACAACCTCGAGCACAGATACGCAGTATTTT. Protein product: CSVAGTTSSTDTQYF.

This clonotype was counted only a few times. The V gene is TRBV15, the J gene TRBJ1-1; D might be TRBD1 (5 bases). Trimming took off 5 bases at V and 8 bases at J, with 9 bases between the two ends. This CDR3 region has 11 residues. CDR1 is LNHNV and CDR2 is YYDKDF in the germline V gene (reference sequence). The CDR3 sequence: CATSSGGEAFF. The CDR3 DNA reads as TGTGCCACCAGCTCCGGGGGGGAAGCTTTCTTT.

This clonotype has a handful of counts. V gene TRBV7-9 combines with J gene TRBJ1-2, with 8 bases aligning to TRBD1. V lost 3 bases to trimming and J lost 4 bases; unmatched junction nucleotides: 10. In germline, CDR1 is SEHNR, CDR2 FQNEAQ (reference sequence). The CDR3 sequence is 16 residues long. The CDR3 coding sequence is TGTGCCAGCAGCTTCTCCGGGACAGGAACCGTCTATGGCTACACCTTC. Amino acids: CASSFSGTGTVYGYTF.

V and J are TRBV3-1 and TRBJ2-1; 12 bases agree with TRBD1. Losses at the gene ends were 3 bases for V and 10 bases for J; bases not matched to a gene: 7. The CDR3 covers 15 residues. Per germline, CDR1 LGHDT and CDR2 YNNKEL (reference sequence). DNA for the CDR3: TGTGCCAGCAGCCACAAGGGACAGGGGGCATTCGAGCAGTTCTTC. It is translated as CASSHKGQGAFEQFF.

V is TRBV7-2 and J is TRBJ2-1; D is unresolved. V was clipped by 3 bases and J by 3 bases, with 15 bases between them. Germline loops: CDR1 SGHTA, CDR2 FQGNSA. This CDR3 has 16 amino acids. The CDR3 DNA is TGTGCCAGCAGCTTCCAGTCGCGGAGACGCTACAATGAGCAGTTCTTC. Translated, it gives CASSFQSRRRYNEQFF.

The chain has TRBV7-9 and TRBJ2-7, with 7 bases matching TRBD1. Germline V gene data show CDR1 as SEHNR and CDR2 as FQNEAQ (reference sequence). The CDR3 extends over 13 amino acids. After removal of 5 bases from V and 2 bases from J, the junction contained 3 bases not matched to a gene. DNA of the CDR3: TGTGCCAGCAGCAAGACAGGGCCCTACGAGCAGTACTTC. It yields the protein CASSKTGPYEQYF.

V gene TRBV12-3 or TRBV12-4 combines with J gene TRBJ2-7; D perhaps matches TRBD1 (5 bases). The CDR3 runs 14 residues. Trimming stripped 3 bases from V and 2 bases from J, with 11 bases between. The CDR3 DNA is TGTGCCAGCAGTTTCGTCCAGGGAACCTACGAGCAGTACTTC. Protein sequence: CASSFVQGTYEQYF.

CDR3: CATSTLDPTGRTDTQYF. The CDR3 DNA is TGTGCCACCAGCACCTTAGACCCGACAGGCCGCACAGATACGCAGTATTTT. The chain couples TRBV15 to TRBJ2-3; maybe TRBD1 (6 bases). The germline CDR1 and CDR2 sequences are LNHNV and YYDKDF (reference sequence). The ends were cut back, 4 bases at V and 1 base at J, with 18 bases in the middle. The CDR3 sequence is 17 residues long.

The rearrangement joins TRBV20-1 to TRBJ2-7; 13 nucleotides agree with TRBD2. The J call may not be correct, given that the DNA end is closer to TRBJ2-5. This CDR3 region has 15 residues. Germline CDR1 DFQATT, CDR2 SNEGSKA (reference sequence). The CDR3 protein is CSASARTSGGGTQYF. For the CDR3, the DNA is TGCAGTGCTAGCGCTCGGACTAGCGGGGGTGGGACCCAGTACTTC.

Points on this clonotype: A much bigger clone sits one base away, suggesting this may be a read error. V is TRBV28 and J is TRBJ1-1; TRBD1 might be the D (5 bases). CDR1 and CDR2 (germline): MDHEN, SYDVKM. The CDR3 extends over 11 amino acids. The CDR3 spells CASKGNTGAFF. In nucleotides, the CDR3 is TGTGCCAGCAAGGGGAACACTGGAGCTTTCTTT. The full variable domain, with the rest looked up from reference TRBV28 and TRBJ1-1, is DVKVTQSSRYLVKRTGEKVFLECVQDMDHENMFWYRQDPGLGLRLIYFSYDVKMKEKGDIPEGYSVSREKKERFSLILESASTNQTSMYLCASKGNTGAFFGQGTRLTVV.

As regards this clonotype: Sequence at one end of the junction differs from germline and may be a read error. The CDR3 DNA reads as TGCAGCGTAAGACAGGGTCGCACAGGTACGCAGTATTTT. Its protein product is CSVRQGRTGTQYF. The chain couples TRBV29-1 to TRBJ2-3; the match to TRBD1 covers 7 bases. This CDR3 region has 13 residues. Germline V gene data show CDR1 as SQVTM and CDR2 as ANQGSEA.

The CDR3 region has the DNA TGCGCCAGCAGCCAAGCAATAGCAGCCTTTTATGGCTACACCTTC. It codes for CASSQAIAAFYGYTF. The chain combines TRBV4-3 with TRBJ1-2; D gene ambiguous. The CDR3 runs 15 residues. The germline V gene encodes CDR1 LGHNA and CDR2 YSLEER. V dropped 1 base and J dropped 5 bases, with 14 bases sitting between them.

Turning to this clonotype: One end of the junction is discordant with germline, which a read error may explain. V gene TRBV5-1 combines with J gene TRBJ2-5; TRBD1 agrees at 11 bases. The length of the CDR3 is 15 residues. Germline V gene sequence: CDR1 SGHRS, CDR2 YFSETQ. CDR3 region: CASSSPGQGGETRYF. In nucleotides, the CDR3 is TGCGCCAGCAGTAGCCCGGGACAGGGGGGGGAGACCCGGTACTTC.

The CDR3, as DNA: TGTGCCAGCATTGCCGGGCGGGGGACCTACAATGAGCAGTTCTTC. Translated: CASIAGRGTYNEQFF. The chain recombines TRBV6-2 or TRBV6-3 with TRBJ2-1, with 7 bases matching TRBD2. Per the germline V gene, CDR1 is MNHEY and CDR2 is SVGEGT. The V gene end was trimmed by 7 bases and the J gene end by 2 bases; junction bases not matched to a gene: 8. The length of the CDR3 is 15 residues.

The gene calls are TRBV6-5 and TRBJ2-1; 8 bases fit TRBD1. This CDR3 contains 15 residues. Germline V CDR1 and CDR2: MNHEY, SVGAGI. Trimming removed 7 bases from V and 5 bases from J; junction bases left unmatched: 10. The CDR3 DNA follows: TGTGCCAGCACCCTGTCCCGGGACAGGAACAATGAGCAGTTCTTC. Its protein is CASTLSRDRNNEQFF.

In this sample, this clonotype turned up a few times. The chain combines TRBV7-2 with TRBJ1-2, with D possibly TRBD1 on 5 matching bases. CDR3 size: 13 residues. Germline V lookup: CDR1 SGHTA, CDR2 FQGNSA. V was shortened by 3 bases and J by 8 bases, with 13 bases between the two germline ends. The CDR3 DNA reads TGTGCCAGCAGCTTCCCGGGACGAGGAGGCTACACCTTC. It encodes CASSFPGRGGYTF.

Only a few counts were recorded for this clonotype. The gene calls are TRBV10-3 and TRBJ1-1, with unresolved D. The CDR3 has 13 amino acids. Trimming removed 8 bases from V and 1 base from J, with 11 bases in between. Germline CDR1 ENHRY, CDR2 SYGVKD. The chain's CDR3 is CAIVGTSNTEAFF. In DNA form, the CDR3 reads TGTGCCATCGTAGGTACCTCGAACACTGAAGCTTTCTTT.

CDR3: CASSEWGSEVAGTGELFF. As DNA, the CDR3 is TGTGCCAGCAGTGAATGGGGGTCCGAGGTCGCAGGAACCGGGGAGCTGTTTTTT. This rearrangement joins TRBV6-1 to TRBJ2-2, with D possibly being TRBD1 or TRBD2 (5 bases each). The V and J ends lost 2 bases and 5 bases respectively, with 21 bases between them. There are 18 residues in the CDR3. Germline CDR1 reads MNHNS; CDR2 reads SASEGT.

This clonotype was seen only once. The chain has TRBV2 and TRBJ1-5; D remains ambiguous. V was pared by 3 bases and J by 0 bases, with 6 bases between. CDR3 size: 14 residues. The germline V gene has CDR1 SNHLY and CDR2 FYNNEI. The CDR3, as DNA: TGTGCCAGCAGTGATGTTTATAGCAATCAGCCCCAGCATTTT. As protein: CASSDVYSNQPQHF.